These 13 T cell receptor beta chains were all obtained from the same sample, sequenced in a study of tumor-infiltrating lymphocytes in localized non-small cell lung cancer. TCRdb's copy holds only in-frame clones and misses some; the assay was immunoSEQ multiplex PCR. The sample yields about 8,400 clones, roughly three quarters seen once. Sequences were obtained from uninvolved lung tissue not adjacent to the tumor. The receptors were gathered from a human donor with non-small cell lung cancer.

CDR3 region: CASSSVGGSNTEAFF. CDR3 nucleotide sequence: TGTGCCAGCAGCTCCGTAGGTGGCTCGAACACTGAAGCTTTCTTT. The V gene is TRBV7-3, the J gene TRBJ1-1; D gene unclear. The CDR3 consists of 15 residues. V lost 4 bases and J 1 base, leaving 13 bases between the germline ends. Germline values: CDR1 SGHTA, CDR2 FQGTGA. Drawing the rest from reference TRBV7-3 and TRBJ1-1, the complete variable domain is GAGVSQTPSNKVTEKGKYVELRCDPISGHTALYWYRQSLGQGPEFLIYFQGTGAADDSGLPNDRFFAVRPEGSVSTLKIQRTERGDSAVYLCASSSVGGSNTEAFFGQGTRLTVV.

The V call is TRBV5-1, the J call TRBJ1-6; D call uncertain. V lost 1 base and J lost 8, with 13 bases in between. The CDR3 loop spans 15 amino acids. The germline CDR1 and CDR2 sequences are SGHRS and YFSETQ. The CDR3 region is CASSLRPSLDSPLHF. The CDR3 region has the DNA TGCGCCAGCAGCTTGCGACCCAGCTTGGATTCACCCCTCCACTTT.

V and J are TRBV9 and TRBJ1-2; D perhaps matches TRBD1 (6 bases). The CDR3 is 14 amino acids. The V end was cut by 3 bases, the J end by 8 bases, with 17 bases between. The germline gives CDR1 SGDLS, CDR2 YYNGEE. DNA for the CDR3: TGTGCCAGCAGCGCCGGGGGGTCGGGGGCAGGCTACACCTTC. It yields the protein CASSAGGSGAGYTF. The variable domain in full, with the rest retrieved from reference TRBV9 and TRBJ1-2, is DSGVTQTPKHLITATGQRVTLRCSPRSGDLSVYWYQQSLDQGLQFLIQYYNGEERAKGNILERFSAQQFPDLHSELNLSSLELGDSALYFCASSAGGSGAGYTFGSGTRLTVV.

The rearrangement joins TRBV5-1 to TRBJ2-1; D remains ambiguous. V was pared by 0 bases and J by 3 bases, with 10 bases between. Germline V CDR1 and CDR2: SGHRS, YFSETQ. The CDR3 sequence is 15 residues long. CDR3 amino acids: CASSLASPLYNEQFF. The CDR3 bases are TGCGCCAGCAGCTTGGCTTCCCCTCTCTACAATGAGCAGTTCTTC.

A single count supports this clone. The rearrangement links TRBV6-5 to TRBJ2-7; a possible D gene is TRBD2 (6 bases). V was shortened by 0 bases and J by 2 bases, with 8 bases between the two germline ends. Germline V lookup: CDR1 MNHEY, CDR2 SVGAGI. The CDR3 extends over 14 amino acids. This CDR3 is CASSYSRLAYEQYF. CDR3 in DNA: TGTGCCAGCAGTTACTCCCGACTAGCCTACGAGCAGTACTTC.

The chain links TRBV7-3 to TRBJ2-2; D possibly matches TRBD1 or TRBD2 (5 bases each). Germline loops: CDR1 SGHTA, CDR2 FQGTGA. The CDR3 covers 13 residues. V lost 6 bases and J 7 bases, leaving 12 bases between the germline ends. The CDR3 region has the DNA TGTGCCAGCAGTAATCAGGGAGTCGGGGAGCTGTTTTTT. Translated: CASSNQGVGELFF.

As concerns this clone: The DNA is omitted, as the CDR3 cannot be located on it reliably, and the CDR3 follows TCRdb's listing. This rearrangement joins TRBV29-1 to TRBJ1-2. Germline V gives CDR1 SQVTM, CDR2 ANQGSEA. The CDR3 comprises 9 residues, both ends counted. CDR3 residues: CSVGWGSTF.

This chain links TRBV2 with TRBJ2-1; 15 nucleotides line up with TRBD2. The CDR3 consists of 18 residues. With 8 bases clipped from V and 4 bases from J, the junction kept 12 bases outside the gene matches. Germline lookup yields CDR1 SNHLY and CDR2 FYNNEI. The CDR3 nucleotides are TGTGCCAGCGGCCGTGGACTAGCGGGAGGGGACCCATACAATGAGCAGTTCTTC. Protein product: CASGRGLAGGDPYNEQFF. Variable domain in full (rest from reference TRBV2 and TRBJ2-1): EPEVTQTPSHQVTQMGQEVILRCVPISNHLYFYWYRQILGQKVEFLVSFYNNEISEKSEIFDDQFSVERPDGSNFTLKIRSTKLEDSAMYFCASGRGLAGGDPYNEQFFGPGTRLTVL.

The V gene is TRBV6-5, the J gene TRBJ2-7, with a tentative D call TRBD1 (6 bases). Germline CDR1 MNHEY, CDR2 SVGAGI. V lost 2 bases and J lost 4, with 15 bases in between. The CDR3 loop spans 15 amino acids. The CDR3 spells CASSYRGGLGYEQYF. For the CDR3, the DNA is TGTGCCAGCAGTTACCGAGGGGGTTTGGGGTACGAGCAGTACTTC.

This sequence joins TRBV5-1 and TRBJ2-3; the D gene is possibly TRBD2 (5 bases). CDR3 length: 18 amino acids. V was cut by 0 bases and J by 0 bases, with 17 bases left in between. Germline V lookup: CDR1 SGHRS, CDR2 YFSETQ. The CDR3 loop is CASSLEGSSGISTDTQYF. The CDR3 region has the DNA TGCGCCAGCAGCTTGGAGGGTTCGTCGGGAATCAGCACAGATACGCAGTATTTT.

Remarks on this clone: The same CDR3 arises from other DNA sequences in this sample as well. The chain is built from TRBV30 and TRBJ1-4, with a tentative D call TRBD1 (6 bases). Germline V lookup: CDR1 GTSNPN, CDR2 SVGIG (reference sequence). The length of the CDR3 is 15 residues. Trimming cost V 0 bases and J 5 bases, with 13 bases left between them. CDR3 in amino acids: CAWSVLGRGNEKLFF. CDR3 nucleotide sequence: TGTGCCTGGAGTGTGCTAGGCAGGGGAAATGAAAAACTGTTTTTT.

The chain links TRBV19 to TRBJ2-1; 12 bases fit TRBD2. There are 16 residues in the CDR3. V shed 1 base, J shed 10 bases, and the junction held 8 bases outside the gene matches. From germline, CDR1 is LNHDA and CDR2 SQIVND (reference sequence). CDR3 coding DNA: TGTGCCAGTAGTATAGGCCCTAGCGGGAGGGCCGGGGAGCAGTTCTTC. Its translation: CASSIGPSGRAGEQFF.

This sequence joins TRBV28 and TRBJ2-2; TRBD2 agrees at 9 bases. This CDR3 spans 16 amino acids. V trimming: 5 bases; J trimming: 4 bases; junction bases outside the gene matches: 8. The germline gives CDR1 MDHEN, CDR2 SYDVKM. CDR3 amino acids: CASSPLAGSGTGELFF. CDR3 sequence (DNA): TGTGCCAGCAGTCCCCTAGCGGGGTCGGGCACCGGGGAGCTGTTTTTT.